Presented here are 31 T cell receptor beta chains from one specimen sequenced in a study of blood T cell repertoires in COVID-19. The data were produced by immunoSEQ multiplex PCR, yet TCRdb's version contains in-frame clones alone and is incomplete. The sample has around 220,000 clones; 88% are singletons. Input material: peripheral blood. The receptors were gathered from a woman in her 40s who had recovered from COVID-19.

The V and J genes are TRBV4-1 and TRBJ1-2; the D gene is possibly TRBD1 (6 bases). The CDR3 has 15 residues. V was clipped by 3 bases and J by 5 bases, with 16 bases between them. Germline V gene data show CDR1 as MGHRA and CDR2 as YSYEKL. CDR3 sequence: CASSQPGQRLYGYTF. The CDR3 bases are TGCGCCAGCAGCCAGCCAGGACAGAGATTATATGGCTACACCTTC.

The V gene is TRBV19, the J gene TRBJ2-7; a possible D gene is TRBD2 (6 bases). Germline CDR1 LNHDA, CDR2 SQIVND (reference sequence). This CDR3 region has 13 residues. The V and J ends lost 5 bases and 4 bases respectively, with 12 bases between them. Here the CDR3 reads CASSFGTPYEQYF. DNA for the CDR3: TGTGCCAGTAGTTTCGGGACTCCTTACGAGCAGTACTTC.

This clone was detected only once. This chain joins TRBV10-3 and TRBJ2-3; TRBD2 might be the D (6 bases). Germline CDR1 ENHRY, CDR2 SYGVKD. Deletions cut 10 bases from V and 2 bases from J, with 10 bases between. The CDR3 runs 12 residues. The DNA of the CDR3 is TGTGCCAGCGGGACTGTCACAGATACGCAGTATTTT. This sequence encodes CASGTVTDTQYF.

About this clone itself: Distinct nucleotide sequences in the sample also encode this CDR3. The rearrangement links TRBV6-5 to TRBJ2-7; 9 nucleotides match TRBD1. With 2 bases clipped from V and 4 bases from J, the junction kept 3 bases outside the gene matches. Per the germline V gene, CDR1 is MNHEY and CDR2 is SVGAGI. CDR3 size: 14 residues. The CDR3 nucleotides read TGTGCCAGCAGTTACAGTGGGACAGGGTACGAGCAGTACTTC. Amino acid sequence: CASSYSGTGYEQYF.

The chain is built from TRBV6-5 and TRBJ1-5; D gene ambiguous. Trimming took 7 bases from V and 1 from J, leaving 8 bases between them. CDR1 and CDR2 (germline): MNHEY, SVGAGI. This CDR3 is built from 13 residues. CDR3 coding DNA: TGTGCCAGCAAGTCACAGAGCAATCAGCCCCAGCATTTT. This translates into CASKSQSNQPQHF.

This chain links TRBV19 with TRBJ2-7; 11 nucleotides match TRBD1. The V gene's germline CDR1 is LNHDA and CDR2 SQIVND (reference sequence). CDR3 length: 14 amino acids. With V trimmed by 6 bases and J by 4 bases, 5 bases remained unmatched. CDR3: CASRPDRGLYEQYF. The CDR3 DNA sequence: TGTGCCAGTAGGCCGGACAGGGGGCTTTACGAGCAGTACTTC.

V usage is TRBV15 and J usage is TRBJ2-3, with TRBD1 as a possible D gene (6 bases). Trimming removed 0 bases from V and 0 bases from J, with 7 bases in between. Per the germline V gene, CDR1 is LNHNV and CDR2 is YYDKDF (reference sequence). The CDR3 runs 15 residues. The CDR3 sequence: CATSRDGTSTDTQYF. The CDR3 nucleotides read TGTGCCACCAGCAGAGATGGGACAAGCACAGATACGCAGTATTTT.

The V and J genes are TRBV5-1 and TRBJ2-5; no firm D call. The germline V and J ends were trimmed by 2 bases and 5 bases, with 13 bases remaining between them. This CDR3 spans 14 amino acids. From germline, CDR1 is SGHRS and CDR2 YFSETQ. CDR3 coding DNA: TGCGCCAGCAGCTTTGTAGATTCCCTGGAGACCCAGTACTTC. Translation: CASSFVDSLETQYF. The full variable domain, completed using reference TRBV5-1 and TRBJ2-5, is KAGVTQTPRYLIKTRGQQVTLSCSPISGHRSVSWYQQTPGQGLQFLFEYFSETQRNKGNFPGRFSGRQFSNSRSEMNVSTLELGDSALYLCASSFVDSLETQYFGPGTRLLVL.

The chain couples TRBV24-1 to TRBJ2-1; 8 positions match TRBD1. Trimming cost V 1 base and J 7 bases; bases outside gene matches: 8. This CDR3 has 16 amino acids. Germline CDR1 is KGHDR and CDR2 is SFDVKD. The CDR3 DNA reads TGTGCCACCAGTGATTTAGGGCAGGGGGCGACGAATGAGCAGTTCTTC. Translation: CATSDLGQGATNEQFF.

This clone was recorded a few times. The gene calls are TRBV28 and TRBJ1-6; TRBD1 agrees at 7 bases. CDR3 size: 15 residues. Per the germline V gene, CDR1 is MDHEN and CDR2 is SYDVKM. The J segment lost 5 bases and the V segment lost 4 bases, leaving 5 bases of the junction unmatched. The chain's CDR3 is CASSWTGGNNSPLHF. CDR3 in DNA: TGTGCCAGCAGTTGGACAGGTGGAAATAATTCACCCCTCCACTTT. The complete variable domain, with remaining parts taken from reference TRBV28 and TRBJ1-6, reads DVKVTQSSRYLVKRTGEKVFLECVQDMDHENMFWYRQDPGLGLRLIYFSYDVKMKEKGDIPEGYSVSREKKERFSLILESASTNQTSMYLCASSWTGGNNSPLHFGNGTRLTVT.

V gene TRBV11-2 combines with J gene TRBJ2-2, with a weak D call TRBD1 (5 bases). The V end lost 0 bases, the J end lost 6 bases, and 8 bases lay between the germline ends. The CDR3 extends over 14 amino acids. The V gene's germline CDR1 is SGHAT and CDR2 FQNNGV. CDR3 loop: CASSLEGRAGELFF. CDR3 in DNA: TGTGCCAGCAGCTTAGAGGGCAGGGCCGGGGAGCTGTTTTTT.

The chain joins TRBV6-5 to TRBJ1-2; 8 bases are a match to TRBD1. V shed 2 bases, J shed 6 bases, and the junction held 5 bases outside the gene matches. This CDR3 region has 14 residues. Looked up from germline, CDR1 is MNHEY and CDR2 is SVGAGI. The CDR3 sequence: CASSYDRGMDGYTF. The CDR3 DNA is TGTGCCAGCAGTTACGACAGGGGAATGGATGGCTACACCTTC.

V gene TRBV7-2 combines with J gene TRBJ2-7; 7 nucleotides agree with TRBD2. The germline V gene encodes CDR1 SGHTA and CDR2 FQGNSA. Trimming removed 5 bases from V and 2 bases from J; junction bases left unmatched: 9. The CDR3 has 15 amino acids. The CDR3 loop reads CASSPLAAGAYEQYF. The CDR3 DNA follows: TGTGCCAGCAGCCCCCTGGCGGCGGGAGCCTACGAGCAGTACTTC.

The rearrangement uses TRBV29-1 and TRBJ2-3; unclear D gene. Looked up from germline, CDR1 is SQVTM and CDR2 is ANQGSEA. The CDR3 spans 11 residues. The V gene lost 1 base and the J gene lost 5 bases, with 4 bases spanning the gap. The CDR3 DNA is TGCAGCGTTGAAGCAGGAGATACGCAGTATTTT. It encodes CSVEAGDTQYF.

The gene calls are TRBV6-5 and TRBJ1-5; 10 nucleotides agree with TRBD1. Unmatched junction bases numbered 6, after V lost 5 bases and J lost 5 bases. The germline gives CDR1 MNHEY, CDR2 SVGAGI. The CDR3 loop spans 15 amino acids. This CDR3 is CASSTDRGKDQPQHF. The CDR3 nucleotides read TGTGCCAGCAGTACGGACAGGGGGAAGGATCAGCCCCAGCATTTT.

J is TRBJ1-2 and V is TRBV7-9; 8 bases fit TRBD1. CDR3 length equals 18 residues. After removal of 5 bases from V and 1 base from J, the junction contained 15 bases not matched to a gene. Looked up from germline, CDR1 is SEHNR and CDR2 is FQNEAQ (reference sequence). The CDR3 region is CASSHRGTGPAVNYGYTF. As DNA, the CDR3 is TGTGCCAGCAGCCACAGGGGGACAGGCCCCGCTGTTAACTATGGCTACACCTTC.

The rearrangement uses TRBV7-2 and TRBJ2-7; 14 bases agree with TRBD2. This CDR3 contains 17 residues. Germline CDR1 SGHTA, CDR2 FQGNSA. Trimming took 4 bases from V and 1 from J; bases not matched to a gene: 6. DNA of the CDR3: TGTGCCAGCAGCTCCACTAGACTAGCGGGGGGGTCCTACGAGCAGTACTTC. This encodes CASSSTRLAGGSYEQYF.

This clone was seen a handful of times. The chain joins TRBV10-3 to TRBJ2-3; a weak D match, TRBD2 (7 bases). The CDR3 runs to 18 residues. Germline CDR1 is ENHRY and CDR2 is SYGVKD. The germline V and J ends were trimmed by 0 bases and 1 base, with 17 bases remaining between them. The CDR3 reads CAISESVGGASGTDTQYF. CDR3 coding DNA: TGTGCCATCAGTGAGTCGGTTGGGGGGGCCAGTGGCACAGATACGCAGTATTTT.

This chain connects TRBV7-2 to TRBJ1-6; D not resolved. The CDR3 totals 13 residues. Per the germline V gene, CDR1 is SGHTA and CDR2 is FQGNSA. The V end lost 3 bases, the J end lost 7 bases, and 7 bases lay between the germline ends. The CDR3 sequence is CASSFMENSPLHF. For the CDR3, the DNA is TGTGCCAGCAGCTTCATGGAGAATTCACCCCTCCACTTT.

CDR3 coding DNA: TGTGCCAGCAGCTTACAGGGGGCCAAGTCACCCCTCCACTTT. Protein sequence: CASSLQGAKSPLHF. V and J are TRBV2 and TRBJ1-6, with 9 bases fitting TRBD1. With 6 bases clipped from V and 10 bases from J, the junction kept 7 bases outside the gene matches. The CDR3 extends over 14 amino acids. CDR1 and CDR2 from the germline V gene are SNHLY and FYNNEI. Full variable domain (rest looked up from reference TRBV2 and TRBJ1-6): EPEVTQTPSHQVTQMGQEVILRCVPISNHLYFYWYRQILGQKVEFLVSFYNNEISEKSEIFDDQFSVERPDGSNFTLKIRSTKLEDSAMYFCASSLQGAKSPLHFGNGTRLTVT.

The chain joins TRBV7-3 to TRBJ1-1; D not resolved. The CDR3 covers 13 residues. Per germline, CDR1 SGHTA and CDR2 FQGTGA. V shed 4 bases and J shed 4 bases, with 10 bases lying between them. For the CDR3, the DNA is TGTGCCAGCAGCTCCCAGTGGAGCACTGAAGCTTTCTTT. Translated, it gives CASSSQWSTEAFF.

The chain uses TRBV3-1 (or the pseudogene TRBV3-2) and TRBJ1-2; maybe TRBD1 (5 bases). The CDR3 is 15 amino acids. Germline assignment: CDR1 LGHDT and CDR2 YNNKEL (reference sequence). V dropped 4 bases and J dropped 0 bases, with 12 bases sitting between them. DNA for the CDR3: TGTGCCAGCAGCCCCGCTGGGGGGTCTAACTATGGCTACACCTTC. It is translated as CASSPAGGSNYGYTF.

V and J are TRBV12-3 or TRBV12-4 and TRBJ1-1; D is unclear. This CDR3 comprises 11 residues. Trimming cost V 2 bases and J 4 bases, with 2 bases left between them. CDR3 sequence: CASSLRTEAFF. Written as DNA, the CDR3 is TGTGCCAGCAGTTTACGCACTGAAGCTTTCTTT.

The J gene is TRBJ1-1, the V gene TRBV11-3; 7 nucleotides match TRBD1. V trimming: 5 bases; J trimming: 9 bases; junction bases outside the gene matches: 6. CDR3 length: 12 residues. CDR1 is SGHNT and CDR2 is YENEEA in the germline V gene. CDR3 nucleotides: TGTGCCAGCAGCCGCTTGGACAGGAAAGCTTTCTTT. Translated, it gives CASSRLDRKAFF.

The CDR3 coding sequence is TGTGCCAGCAGCGTTTCAGGGGGCTATGGCTACACCTTC. Translating it yields CASSVSGGYGYTF. The genes are TRBV9 and TRBJ1-2, with TRBD1 matching over 7 bases. V gave up 2 bases and J gave up 4 bases; unmatched junction bases: 2. This CDR3 has 13 residues. Germline V lookup: CDR1 SGDLS, CDR2 YYNGEE.

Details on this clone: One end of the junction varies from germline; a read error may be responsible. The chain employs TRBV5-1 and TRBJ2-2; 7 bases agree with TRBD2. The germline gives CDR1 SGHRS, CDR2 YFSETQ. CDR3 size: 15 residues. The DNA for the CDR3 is TGCGCCAGCAGCTTGGCCGGGGGGAACATCGGGGAGCTGTTTTTT. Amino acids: CASSLAGGNIGELFF.

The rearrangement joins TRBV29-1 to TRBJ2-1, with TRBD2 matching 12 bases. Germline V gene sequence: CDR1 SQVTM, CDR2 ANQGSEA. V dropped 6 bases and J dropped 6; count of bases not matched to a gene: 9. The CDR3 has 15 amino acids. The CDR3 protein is CSVKGLAGIGNEQFF. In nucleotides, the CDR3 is TGCAGCGTGAAAGGACTAGCGGGGATAGGCAATGAGCAGTTCTTC.

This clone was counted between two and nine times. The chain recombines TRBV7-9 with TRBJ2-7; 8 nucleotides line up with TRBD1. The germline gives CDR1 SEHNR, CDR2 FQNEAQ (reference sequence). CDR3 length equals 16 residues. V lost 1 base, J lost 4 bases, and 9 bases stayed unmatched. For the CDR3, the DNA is TGTGCCAGCAGCTTAGGGCCGGAACAGGGGGTGTACGAGCAGTACTTC. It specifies CASSLGPEQGVYEQYF. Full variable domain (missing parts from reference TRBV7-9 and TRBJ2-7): DTGVSQNPRHKITKRGQNVTFRCDPISEHNRLYWYRQTLGQGPEFLTYFQNEAQLEKSRLLSDRFSAERPKGSFSTLEIQRTEQGDSAMYLCASSLGPEQGVYEQYFGPGTRLTVT.

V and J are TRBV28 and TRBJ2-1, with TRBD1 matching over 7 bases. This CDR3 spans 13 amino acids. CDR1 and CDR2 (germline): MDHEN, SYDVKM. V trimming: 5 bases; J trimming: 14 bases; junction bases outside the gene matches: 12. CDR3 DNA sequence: TGTGCCAGCAGTCTCGAAGACCGGGACAGTGAGTTCTTC. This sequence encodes CASSLEDRDSEFF.

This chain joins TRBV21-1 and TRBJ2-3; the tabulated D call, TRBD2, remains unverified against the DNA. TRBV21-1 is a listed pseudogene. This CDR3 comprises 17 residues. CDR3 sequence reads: CASTRKTKGGRTDTQYF. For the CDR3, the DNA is TGTGCCAGCACCAGGAAAACGAAGGGGGGGAGGACAGATACGCAGTATTTT.

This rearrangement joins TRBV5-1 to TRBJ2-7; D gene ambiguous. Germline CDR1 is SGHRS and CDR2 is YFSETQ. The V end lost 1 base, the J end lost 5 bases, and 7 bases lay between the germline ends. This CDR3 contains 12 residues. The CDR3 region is CASSLTTNEQYF. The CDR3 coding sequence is TGCGCCAGCAGCTTGACTACAAACGAGCAGTACTTC.